This TCR beta chain was recorded in a study of cytomegalovirus exposure and HLA in healthy donors. At the level of the study: The use of the same platform for the roughly 120 validation repertoires and the roughly 730 first-cohort repertoires was reported by a later analysis.

The CDR3 has 15 residues. V was shortened by 5 bases and J by 0 bases, with 9 bases between the two germline ends. In germline, CDR1 is SGHRS, CDR2 YFSETQ. Study results and caveats: Specific recognition of CMV antigens was confirmed in vitro for three chains (all CMV-associated).

This clone appeared a single time. Antigen specificity is unknown. Libraries were prepared by immunoSEQ multiplex PCR; TCRdb keeps only in-frame clonotypes and omits some of them. Of approximately 200,000 clones listed, around four fifths are singletons. The source of this sequence is a man between 18 and 35 years old in good health and CMV-seropositive. The chain is built from TRBV5-1 and TRBJ2-6; D is possibly TRBD2 (6 bases). The specimen sequenced was PBMCs. The CDR3 DNA sequence: TGCGCCAGCAGGGAGGGTAGCTCTGGGGCCAACGTCCTGACTTTC. It specifies CASREGSSGANVLTF.